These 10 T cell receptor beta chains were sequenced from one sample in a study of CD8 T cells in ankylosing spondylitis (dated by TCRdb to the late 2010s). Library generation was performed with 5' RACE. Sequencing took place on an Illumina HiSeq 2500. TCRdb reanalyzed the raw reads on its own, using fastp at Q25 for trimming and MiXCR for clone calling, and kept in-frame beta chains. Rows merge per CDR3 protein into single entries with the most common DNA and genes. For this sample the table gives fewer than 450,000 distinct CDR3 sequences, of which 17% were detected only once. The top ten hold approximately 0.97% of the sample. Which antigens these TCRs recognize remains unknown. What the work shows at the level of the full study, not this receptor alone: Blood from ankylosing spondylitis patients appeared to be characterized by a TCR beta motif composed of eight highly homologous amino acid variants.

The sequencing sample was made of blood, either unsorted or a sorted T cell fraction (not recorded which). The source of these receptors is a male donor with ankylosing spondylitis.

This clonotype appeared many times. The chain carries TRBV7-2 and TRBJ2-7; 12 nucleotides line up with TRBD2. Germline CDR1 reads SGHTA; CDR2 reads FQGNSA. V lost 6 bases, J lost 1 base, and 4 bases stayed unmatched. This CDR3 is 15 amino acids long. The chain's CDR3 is CASSPGLAGSYEQYF. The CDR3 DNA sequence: TGTGCCAGCAGTCCGGGACTAGCGGGTTCCTACGAGCAGTACTTC.

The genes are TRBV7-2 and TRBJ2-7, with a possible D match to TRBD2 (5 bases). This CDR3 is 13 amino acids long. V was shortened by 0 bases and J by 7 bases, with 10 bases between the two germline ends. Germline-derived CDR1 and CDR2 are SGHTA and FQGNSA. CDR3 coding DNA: TGTGCCAGCAGCTTAGCGGGAGTTGAAGAGCAGTACTTC. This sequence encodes CASSLAGVEEQYF.

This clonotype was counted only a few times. CDR3 in DNA: TGCGCCAGCAGGAGTAGCAGGGGCGATCTCGGGGAGCAGTTCTTC. Protein: CASRSSRGDLGEQFF. V and J are TRBV4-1 and TRBJ2-1, with a weak D call TRBD1 (6 bases). The ends were cut back, 6 bases at V and 10 bases at J, with 22 bases in the middle. Germline CDR1 and CDR2: MGHRA and YSYEKL. This CDR3 spans 15 amino acids.

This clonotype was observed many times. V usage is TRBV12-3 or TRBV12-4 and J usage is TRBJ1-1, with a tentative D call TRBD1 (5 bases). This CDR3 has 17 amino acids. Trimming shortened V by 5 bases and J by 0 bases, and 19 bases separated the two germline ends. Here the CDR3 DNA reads TGTGCCAGCAGTCCCGAGCCCGGGGCGACTATGAACACTGAAGCTTTCTTT. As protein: CASSPEPGATMNTEAFF.

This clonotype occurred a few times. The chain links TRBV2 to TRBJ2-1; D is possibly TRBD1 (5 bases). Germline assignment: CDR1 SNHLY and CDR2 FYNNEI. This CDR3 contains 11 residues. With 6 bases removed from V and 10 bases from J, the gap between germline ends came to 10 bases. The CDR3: CASSRQSEQFF. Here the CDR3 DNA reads TGTGCCAGCAGCCGACAGTCAGAGCAGTTCTTC.

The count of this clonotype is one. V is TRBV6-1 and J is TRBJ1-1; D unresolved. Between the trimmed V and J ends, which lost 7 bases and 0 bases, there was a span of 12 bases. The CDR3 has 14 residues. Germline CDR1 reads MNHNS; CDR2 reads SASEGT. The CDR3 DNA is TGTGCCAGCATGGTAAGGGCCCTGAACACTGAAGCTTTCTTT. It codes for CASMVRALNTEAFF.

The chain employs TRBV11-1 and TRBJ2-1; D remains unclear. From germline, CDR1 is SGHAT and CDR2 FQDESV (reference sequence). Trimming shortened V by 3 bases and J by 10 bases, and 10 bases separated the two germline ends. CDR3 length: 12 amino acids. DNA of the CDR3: TGTGCCAGCAGCTTCTTATCCGCGGAGCAGTTCTTC. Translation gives CASSFLSAEQFF. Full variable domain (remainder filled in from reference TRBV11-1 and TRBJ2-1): EAEVAQSPRYKITEKSQAVAFWCDPISGHATLYWYRQILGQGPELLVQFQDESVVDDSQLPKDRFSAERLKGVDSTLKIQPAELGDSAMYLCASSFLSAEQFFGPGTRLTVL.

Here the CDR3 reads CASSSGPRQGGRERGTEAFF. CDR3 nucleotide sequence: TGTGCCAGCAGTTCGGGCCCCCGACAGGGAGGGAGGGAGAGGGGCACTGAAGCTTTCTTT. The chain joins TRBV6-2 or TRBV6-3 to TRBJ1-1; 7 bases fit TRBD1. J gave up 4 bases and V 4 bases, and 24 bases lay outside the gene matches. This CDR3 comprises 20 residues. From germline, CDR1 is MNHEY and CDR2 SVGEGT.

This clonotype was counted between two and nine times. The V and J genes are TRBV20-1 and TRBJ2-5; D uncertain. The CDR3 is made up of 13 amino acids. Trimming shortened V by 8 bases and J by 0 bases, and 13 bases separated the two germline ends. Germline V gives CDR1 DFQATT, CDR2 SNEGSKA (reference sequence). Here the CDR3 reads CSFQPEYQETQYF. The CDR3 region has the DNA TGCAGTTTCCAGCCCGAGTACCAAGAGACCCAGTACTTC.

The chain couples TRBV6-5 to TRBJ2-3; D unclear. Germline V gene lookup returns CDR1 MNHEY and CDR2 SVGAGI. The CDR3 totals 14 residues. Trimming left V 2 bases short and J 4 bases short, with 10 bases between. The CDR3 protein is CASSYRAPSDTQYF. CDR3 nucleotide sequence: TGTGCCAGCAGTTACAGGGCTCCGTCAGATACGCAGTATTTT.